These 10 T cell receptor beta chains originate from one sample sequenced in a study of Graves' ophthalmopathy and Graves' hyperthyroidism (dated by TCRdb to 2016 to 2019). These reads were obtained on an Illumina HiSeq 2000. For repertoire sequencing, the TCR beta CDR3 regions were amplified from RNA transcripts. The first round of RT-PCR was done with HTBI primers and the Qiagen OneStep RT-PCR kit, and was followed by a second round of multiplex PCR, then size selection and purification. TCRdb cleaned the public reads at Q25 with fastp, built clones with MiXCR and kept in-frame beta chains. Each CDR3 protein appears once, grouped with its most common genes and DNA. Present in this sample are about 620,000 distinct CDR3 sequences, 22% of which were seen just once. Of the sample, more than 5.5% falls within the top ten clones. Sequenced input: peripheral blood. These TCRs come from a woman under 30 with stable Graves' hyperthyroidism. Some clones in this sample may be carry-over from other donors' samples. Donor details come from another sample of the same person, matched by shared clones.

The chain employs TRBV6-1 and TRBJ1-2; a weak D match, TRBD1 (5 bases). CDR3 length equals 15 residues. CDR1 is MNHNS, CDR2 SASEGT, per germline. V dropped 6 bases and J dropped 2 bases, with 16 bases sitting between them. The chain's CDR3 is CASRDSRDGNYGYTF. The CDR3 coding sequence is TGTGCCAGCAGAGACAGCCGGGACGGAAACTATGGCTACACCTTC.

In this sample, this clonotype turned up many times. DNA of the CDR3: TGTGCCAGCAGTTACGGGTCCCAGGGTATGAACACTGAAGCTTTCTTT. Translated, it gives CASSYGSQGMNTEAFF. The V gene is TRBV6-5, the J gene TRBJ1-1; tentative D call: TRBD1 (5 bases). This CDR3 has 16 residues. Per the germline V gene, CDR1 is MNHEY and CDR2 is SVGAGI. V was cut by 2 bases and J by 0 bases, with 13 bases left in between.

The table lists this clonotype with many counts. The CDR3 DNA reads TGCGCCAGCAGTGAGAGACAGGAACCCTATAGCAATCAGCCCCAGCATTTT. Protein: CASSERQEPYSNQPQHF. V and J are TRBV10-1 and TRBJ1-5; D possibly corresponds to TRBD1 (6 bases). The CDR3 has 17 residues. The germline V and J ends were trimmed by 2 bases and 0 bases, with 14 bases remaining between them. The germline CDR1 and CDR2 sequences are WNHNN and SYGVQD (reference sequence).

This clonotype was counted many times. The V call is TRBV6-1, the J call TRBJ1-6; 11 positions match TRBD1. Trimming took 4 bases from V and 0 from J; bases not matched to a gene: 8. CDR1 and CDR2 (germline): MNHNS, SASEGT. This CDR3 is built from 19 residues. The CDR3 is CASSGRDRGISSYNSPLHF. Written as DNA, the CDR3 is TGTGCCAGCAGTGGGAGGGACAGGGGGATCAGCTCCTATAATTCACCCCTCCACTTT.

There are a few counts of this clonotype. CDR3 region: CASWGLGVGTGELFF. Here the CDR3 DNA reads TGTGCCAGCTGGGGGTTGGGTGTAGGCACCGGGGAGCTGTTTTTT. The chain recombines TRBV28 with TRBJ2-2, with D tentatively TRBD1 or TRBD2 (5 bases each). Trimming took off 8 bases at V and 4 bases at J, with 17 bases between the two ends. The CDR3 sequence is 15 residues long. The V gene's germline CDR1 is MDHEN and CDR2 SYDVKM.

This clonotype appeared many times. The chain uses TRBV27 and TRBJ1-6, with a possible D match to TRBD1 (5 bases). CDR1 and CDR2 from the germline V gene are MNHEY and SMNVEV (reference sequence). The CDR3 length is 15 residues. Trimming removed 5 bases at V and 7 bases at J, with 15 bases between. The CDR3 region has the DNA TGTGCCAGCAGTCTCTCCAGGGACCAGAATTCACCCCTCCACTTT. Its translation is CASSLSRDQNSPLHF.

This clonotype has a handful of counts. This rearrangement joins TRBV27 to TRBJ2-2; D is possibly TRBD1 or TRBD2 (6 bases each). The V end lost 6 bases, the J end lost 6 bases, and 14 bases lay between the germline ends. This CDR3 has 14 residues. Germline CDR1 is MNHEY and CDR2 is SMNVEV (reference sequence). In nucleotides, the CDR3 is TGTGCCAGCAGATCGGGGGCGGTAGCCGGGGAGCTGTTTTTT. Translation gives CASRSGAVAGELFF.

This clonotype was picked up many times. CDR3 loop: CSARGGVQDSSYEQYF. The DNA of the CDR3 is TGCAGTGCTAGAGGGGGGGTGCAGGATAGCTCCTACGAGCAGTACTTC. The chain is built from TRBV20-1 and TRBJ2-7; D is possibly TRBD2 (6 bases). This CDR3 comprises 16 residues. Germline V gives CDR1 DFQATT, CDR2 SNEGSKA (reference sequence). The germline V and J ends were trimmed by 1 base and 0 bases, with 16 bases remaining between them.

This clonotype was counted at least ten times. The chain is built from TRBV2 and TRBJ2-2; 9 bases line up with TRBD2. V lost 5 bases to trimming and J lost 0 bases; unmatched junction nucleotides: 1. Per germline, CDR1 SNHLY and CDR2 FYNNEI. The CDR3 contains 15 residues. DNA for the CDR3: TGTGCCAGCAGTAGCGGGAGGACGAACACCGGGGAGCTGTTTTTT. This gives the protein CASSSGRTNTGELFF.

The chain employs TRBV12-3 or TRBV12-4 and TRBJ2-5; D gene unclear. The CDR3 is 18 amino acids. The V and J ends lost 3 bases and 0 bases respectively, with 20 bases between them. CDR3 amino acids: CASSLGTLGAANQETQYF. The DNA of the CDR3 is TGTGCCAGCAGTTTGGGCACTCTGGGCGCCGCCAACCAAGAGACCCAGTACTTC.